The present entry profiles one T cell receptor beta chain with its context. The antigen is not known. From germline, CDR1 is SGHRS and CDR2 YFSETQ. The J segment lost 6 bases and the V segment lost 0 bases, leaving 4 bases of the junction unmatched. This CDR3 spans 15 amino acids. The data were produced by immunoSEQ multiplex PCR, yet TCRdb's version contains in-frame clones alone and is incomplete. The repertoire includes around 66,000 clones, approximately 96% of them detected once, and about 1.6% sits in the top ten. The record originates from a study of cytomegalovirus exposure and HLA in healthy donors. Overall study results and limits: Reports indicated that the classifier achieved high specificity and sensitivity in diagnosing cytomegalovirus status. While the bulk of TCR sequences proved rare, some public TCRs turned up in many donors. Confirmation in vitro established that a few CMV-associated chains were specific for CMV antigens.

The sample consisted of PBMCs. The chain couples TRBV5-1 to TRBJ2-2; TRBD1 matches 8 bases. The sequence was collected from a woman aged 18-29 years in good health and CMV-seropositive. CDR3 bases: TGCGCCAGCAGCTTGGGGCAGGGGGCGGCCGGGGAGCTGTTTTTT. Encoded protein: CASSLGQGAAGELFF.